This TCR beta chain was observed in a study of CD8 T cells in ankylosing spondylitis. Trimming removed 0 bases at V and 6 bases at J, with 15 bases between. The CDR3 covers 15 residues. Germline CDR1 LGHNA, CDR2 YSLEER. Making use of molecular barcodes, quantitative 5'-RACE generated TCR beta libraries. TCRdb re-analysed the 5' RACE reads in MiXCR, keeping a single row per CDR3 protein. The data hold some 180,000 distinct CDR3 sequences, with 15% to 20% observed a single time. Notes on this clonotype: Antigen: not known.

Study conclusions and caveats: Reactive arthritis synovial fluid and blood previously showed some of these motif variants. Peripheral blood samples showed relatively rare disease-linked clones, and these clones were CD8+.

The sequence came from a male donor aged 5-30 years with ankylosing spondylitis or in good health (not recorded which). The sequenced material came from blood, either unsorted or a sorted T cell fraction (not recorded which). This rearrangement joins TRBV4-3 to TRBJ2-7; D unclear. CDR3 protein: CASSQDILGTGEQYF. The CDR3 nucleotides are TGCGCCAGCAGCCAAGATATCCTCGGAACGGGCGAGCAGTACTTC.